The 10 T cell receptor beta chains below all came from one sample that was sequenced in a study of blood T cell repertoires in COVID-19. The method was immunoSEQ multiplex PCR; TCRdb's version includes in-frame clones alone and lacks a portion of them. The sample records about 180,000 clones, roughly 88% being singletons. What was sequenced was peripheral blood. These receptors all stem from a woman under 40 with acute or convalescent COVID-19.

The chain links TRBV15 to TRBJ2-3, with D possibly TRBD2 on 6 matching bases. Trimming pared 0 bases from V and 5 bases from J, leaving 15 bases between. The length of the CDR3 is 16 residues. Germline-derived CDR1 and CDR2 are LNHNV and YYDKDF (reference sequence). The CDR3 here is CATSRDLASVVDTQYF. Written as DNA, the CDR3 is TGTGCCACCAGCAGAGATCTCGCTAGCGTGGTAGATACGCAGTATTTT.

V and J are TRBV7-2 and TRBJ2-7; no reliable D call. Looked up from germline, CDR1 is SGHTA and CDR2 is FQGNSA. The CDR3 has 15 amino acids. Trimming shortened V by 5 bases and J by 0 bases, and 14 bases separated the two germline ends. The DNA for the CDR3 is TGTGCCAGCAGCCCGTTGGTAGCTTCCTCCTACGAGCAGTACTTC. Residues: CASSPLVASSYEQYF. Looking up the rest from reference TRBV7-2 and TRBJ2-7 gives the full variable domain: GAGVSQSPSNKVTEKGKDVELRCDPISGHTALYWYRQSLGQGLEFLIYFQGNSAPDKSGLPSDRFSAERTGGSVSTLTIQRTQQEDSAVYLCASSPLVASSYEQYFGPGTRLTVT.

The chain couples TRBV28 to TRBJ1-2, with D hard to call. Trimming cost V 2 bases and J 3 bases, with 10 bases left between them. Looked up from germline, CDR1 is MDHEN and CDR2 is SYDVKM. The CDR3 has 14 amino acids. The DNA of the CDR3 is TGTGCCAGCAGTTTACAGGTTTCGGACTATGGCTACACCTTC. Protein product: CASSLQVSDYGYTF.

The chain joins TRBV27 to TRBJ1-1, with D uncertain. This CDR3 spans 14 amino acids. Germline V lookup: CDR1 MNHEY, CDR2 SMNVEV (reference sequence). V was shortened by 6 bases and J by 1 base, with 12 bases between the two germline ends. The CDR3 DNA is TGTGCCAGCAGGTTCAGTGAGGCGAACACTGAAGCTTTCTTT. Its protein product is CASRFSEANTEAFF.

The rearrangement joins TRBV11-3 to TRBJ2-1; TRBD2 matches at 12 bases. Germline V gene lookup returns CDR1 SGHNT and CDR2 YENEEA. V was clipped by 1 base and J by 15 bases; unmatched bases: 7. This CDR3 spans 14 amino acids. The CDR3 loop reads CASSLGRLAGASFF. Here the CDR3 DNA reads TGTGCCAGCAGCTTAGGCAGACTAGCGGGAGCTTCGTTCTTC. The full variable domain, completed using reference TRBV11-3 and TRBJ2-1, is EAGVVQSPRYKIIEKKQPVAFWCNPISGHNTLYWYLQNLGQGPELLIRYENEEAVDDSQLPKDRFSAERLKGVDSTLKIQPAELGDSAVYLCASSLGRLAGASFFGPGTRLTVL.

The chain has TRBV2 and TRBJ2-3; D unresolved. This CDR3 region has 14 residues. Per germline, CDR1 SNHLY and CDR2 FYNNEI. Deletions cut 1 base from V and 1 base from J, with 6 bases between. CDR3 loop: CASSEGLRTDTQYF. CDR3 bases: TGTGCCAGCAGTGAAGGACTTCGCACAGATACGCAGTATTTT.

This clone was found once. V usage is TRBV30 and J usage is TRBJ2-3; D may be TRBD1 (6 bases). V lost 8 bases and J lost 2, with 17 bases in between. The CDR3 sequence is 14 residues long. Looked up from germline, CDR1 is GTSNPN and CDR2 is SVGIG (reference sequence). CDR3 DNA: TGTGCCCGTTTGGGGGCACCCAACACAGATACGCAGTATTTT. Amino acid sequence: CARLGAPNTDTQYF.

J is TRBJ2-5 and V is TRBV6-6; D is ambiguous. The CDR3 is 12 amino acids. Trimming removed 3 bases at V and 3 bases at J, with 5 bases between. Germline CDR1 MNHNY, CDR2 SVGAGI (reference sequence). CDR3: CASSYSKETQYF. In DNA form, the CDR3 reads TGTGCCAGCAGTTATTCTAAAGAGACCCAGTACTTC.

This sequence joins TRBV2 and TRBJ1-1; no firm D call. The V gene lost 2 bases and the J gene lost 1 base, with 11 bases spanning the gap. The CDR3 consists of 15 residues. Germline V gene lookup returns CDR1 SNHLY and CDR2 FYNNEI. In DNA, the CDR3 is TGTGCCAGCAGTGAATTGTCGGCAGGGAACACTGAAGCTTTCTTT. Protein: CASSELSAGNTEAFF.

This chain joins TRBV30 and TRBJ2-1, with 13 bases fitting TRBD2. Per the germline V gene, CDR1 is GTSNPN and CDR2 is SVGIG (reference sequence). This CDR3 has 16 residues. With 5 bases clipped from V and 1 base from J, the junction kept 5 bases outside the gene matches. The DNA for the CDR3 is TGTGCCTGGTTACCACTAGCGGGAGGGTCCTACAATGAGCAGTTCTTC. This sequence encodes CAWLPLAGGSYNEQFF.